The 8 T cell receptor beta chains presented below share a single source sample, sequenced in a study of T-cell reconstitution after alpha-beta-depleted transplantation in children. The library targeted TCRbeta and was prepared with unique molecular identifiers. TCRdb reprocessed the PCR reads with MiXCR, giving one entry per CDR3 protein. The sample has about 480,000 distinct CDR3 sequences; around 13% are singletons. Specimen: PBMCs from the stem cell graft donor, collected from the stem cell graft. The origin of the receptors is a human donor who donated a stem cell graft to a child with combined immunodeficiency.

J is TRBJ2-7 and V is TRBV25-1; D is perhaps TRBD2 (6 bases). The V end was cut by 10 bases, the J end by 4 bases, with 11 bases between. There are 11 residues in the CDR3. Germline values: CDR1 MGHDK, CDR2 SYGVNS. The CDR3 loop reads CATGGGYEQYF. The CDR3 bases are TGTGCCACTGGTGGGGGGTACGAGCAGTACTTC.

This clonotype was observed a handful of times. The CDR3 sequence is CSARPWPTDTQYF. The CDR3, as DNA: TGCAGTGCTCGCCCTTGGCCAACAGATACGCAGTATTTT. This chain links TRBV20-1 with TRBJ2-3, with unresolved D. The CDR3 covers 13 residues. Per germline, CDR1 DFQATT and CDR2 SNEGSKA (reference sequence). The V gene lost 5 bases and the J gene lost 3 bases, with 12 bases spanning the gap.

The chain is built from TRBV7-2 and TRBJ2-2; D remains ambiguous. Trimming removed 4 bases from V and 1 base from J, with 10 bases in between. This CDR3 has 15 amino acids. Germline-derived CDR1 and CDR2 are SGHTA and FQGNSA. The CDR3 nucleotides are TGTGCCAGCAGCTACCAGTCGTGGAACACCGGGGAGCTGTTTTTT. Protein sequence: CASSYQSWNTGELFF.

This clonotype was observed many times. The CDR3 spells CASSPGTSGTDTQYF. CDR3 sequence (DNA): TGTGCCAGCAGTCCCGGGACTAGCGGCACAGATACGCAGTATTTT. The genes are TRBV12-3 or TRBV12-4 and TRBJ2-3; 10 bases match TRBD2. With V trimmed by 5 bases and J by 1 base, 3 bases remained unmatched. The CDR3 consists of 15 residues.

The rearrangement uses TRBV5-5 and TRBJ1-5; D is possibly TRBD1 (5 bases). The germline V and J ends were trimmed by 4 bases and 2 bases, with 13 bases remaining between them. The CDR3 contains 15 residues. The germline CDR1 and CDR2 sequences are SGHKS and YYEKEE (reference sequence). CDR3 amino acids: CASSQGWGGNQPQHF. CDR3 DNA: TGTGCCAGCAGCCAGGGTTGGGGCGGCAATCAGCCCCAGCATTTT.

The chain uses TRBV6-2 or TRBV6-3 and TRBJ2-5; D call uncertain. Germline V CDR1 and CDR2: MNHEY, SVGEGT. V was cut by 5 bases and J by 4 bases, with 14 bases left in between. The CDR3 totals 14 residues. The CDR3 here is CASSALSQLETQYF. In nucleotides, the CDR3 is TGTGCCAGCAGTGCCCTTTCCCAACTAGAGACCCAGTACTTC.

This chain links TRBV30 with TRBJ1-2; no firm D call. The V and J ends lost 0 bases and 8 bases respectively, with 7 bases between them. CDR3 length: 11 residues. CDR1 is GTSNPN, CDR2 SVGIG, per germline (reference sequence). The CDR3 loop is CAWSVGLGYTF. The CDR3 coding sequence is TGTGCCTGGAGTGTGGGTTTAGGCTACACCTTC.

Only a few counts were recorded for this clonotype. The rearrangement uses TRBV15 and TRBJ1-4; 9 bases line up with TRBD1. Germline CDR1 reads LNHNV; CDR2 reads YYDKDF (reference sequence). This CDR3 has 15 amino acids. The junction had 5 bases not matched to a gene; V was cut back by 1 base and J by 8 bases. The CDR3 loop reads CATSRVGTGREKLFF. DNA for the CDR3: TGTGCCACCAGCAGAGTTGGGACAGGGCGCGAAAAACTGTTTTTT. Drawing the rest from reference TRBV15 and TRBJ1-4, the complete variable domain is DAMVIQNPRYQVTQFGKPVTLSCSQTLNHNVMYWYQQKSSQAPKLLFHYYDKDFNNEADTPDNFQSRRPNTSFCFLDIRSPGLGDTAMYLCATSRVGTGREKLFFGSGTQLSVL.